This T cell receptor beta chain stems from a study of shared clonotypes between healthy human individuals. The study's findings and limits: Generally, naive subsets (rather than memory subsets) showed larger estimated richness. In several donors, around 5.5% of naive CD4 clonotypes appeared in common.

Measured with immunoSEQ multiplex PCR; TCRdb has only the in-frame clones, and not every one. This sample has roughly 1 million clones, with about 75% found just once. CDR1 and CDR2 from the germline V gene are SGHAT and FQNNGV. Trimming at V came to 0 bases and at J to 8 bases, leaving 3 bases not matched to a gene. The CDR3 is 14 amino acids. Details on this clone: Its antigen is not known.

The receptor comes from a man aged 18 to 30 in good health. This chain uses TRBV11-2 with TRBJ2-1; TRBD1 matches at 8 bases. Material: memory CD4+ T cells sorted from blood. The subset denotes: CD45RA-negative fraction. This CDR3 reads CASSLDQGAHEQFF. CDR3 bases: TGTGCCAGCAGCTTAGACCAGGGGGCACATGAGCAGTTCTTC.